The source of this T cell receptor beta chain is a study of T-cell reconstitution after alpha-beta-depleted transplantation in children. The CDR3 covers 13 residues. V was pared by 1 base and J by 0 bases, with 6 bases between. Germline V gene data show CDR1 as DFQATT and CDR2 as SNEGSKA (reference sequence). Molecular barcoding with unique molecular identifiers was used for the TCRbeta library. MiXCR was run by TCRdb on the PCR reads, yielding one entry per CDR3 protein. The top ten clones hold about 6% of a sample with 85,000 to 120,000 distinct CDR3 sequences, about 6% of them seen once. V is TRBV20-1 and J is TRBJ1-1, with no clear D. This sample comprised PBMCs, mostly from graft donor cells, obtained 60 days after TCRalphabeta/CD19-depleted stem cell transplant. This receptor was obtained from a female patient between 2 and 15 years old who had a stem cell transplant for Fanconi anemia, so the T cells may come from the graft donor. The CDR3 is CSARVTVNTEAFF. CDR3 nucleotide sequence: TGCAGTGCTAGAGTCACGGTGAACACTGAAGCTTTCTTT.